These T cell receptor beta chains were read from a single sample in a study of T cell responses to AZD1222 COVID-19 vaccine. TCRdb's copy holds only in-frame clones and misses some; the assay was immunoSEQ multiplex PCR. The data show tens of thousands of clones, over 75% seen once. Sequencing was performed on peripheral blood, taken on day 0 of AZD1222 vaccination. The receptors were gathered from an adult in good health. CDR3s include the opening cysteine and the closing phenylalanine or tryptophan. Each record gives: CDR3 protein, CDR3 DNA, D gene, V gene, clone size, J gene. The D gene is left open where the match is weak. The size entry is marked missing in some rows and otherwise reads once, few, many or a size class.

CASSILAGEQYF TGTGCCAGCAGCATCCTCGCGGGCGAGCAGTACTTC - TRBV5-6 - TRBJ2-7
CASSFGGEKLFF TGTGCCAGCAGTTTTGGGGGTGAAAAACTGTTTTTT - TRBV12-3/TRBV12-4 once TRBJ1-4
CASSVGQNYGYTF TGTGCCAGCAGCGTAGGACAGAACTATGGCTACACCTTC - TRBV9 - TRBJ1-2
CASSLEAGGFSEQFF TGTGCCAGCAGCTTAGAAGCGGGAGGGTTCAGTGAGCAGTTCTTC TRBD2 TRBV11-2 - TRBJ2-1
CASSPTGLNTEAFF TGCGCCAGCAGCCCGACAGGACTGAACACTGAAGCTTTCTTT - TRBV5-1 - TRBJ1-1
CASSPQTGIQEKLFF TGTGCCAGCAGCCCTCAAACAGGGATTCAAGAAAAACTGTTTTTT - TRBV9 - TRBJ1-4
CAWRRQGGYEQYF TGTGCCTGGAGGAGACAGGGCGGGTACGAGCAGTACTTC TRBD1 TRBV30 - TRBJ2-7
CASSSQGPNEKLFF TGTGCCAGCAGCTCACAGGGTCCTAATGAAAAACTGTTTTTT - TRBV5-4 few TRBJ1-4
CASSPAGDYGYTF TGTGCCAGCAGTCCTGCCGGGGACTATGGCTACACCTTC - TRBV6-5 - TRBJ1-2
CASSIRALQETQYF TGTGCCAGCAGCATAAGGGCCCTCCAAGAGACCCAGTACTTC - TRBV11-2 - TRBJ2-5
CASSSTDRGSSYEQYF TGTGCCAGCAGCTCCACGGACAGGGGCTCTTCCTACGAGCAGTACTTC TRBD1 TRBV7-9 - TRBJ2-7
CASSDQRVAYEQYF TGTGCCAGCAGCGACCAGCGGGTGGCCTACGAGCAGTACTTC - TRBV5-5 - TRBJ2-7
CASSLSGDYRAEAFF TGTGCCAGCAGCCTCTCAGGGGATTACCGCGCTGAAGCTTTCTTT - TRBV7-6 once TRBJ1-1
CASSPGTGLSTEAFF TGTGCCAGCTCACCAGGGACAGGGCTTTCCACTGAAGCTTTCTTT TRBD1 TRBV18 - TRBJ1-1
CASTIDKYSYEQYF TGTGCCAGCACCATAGACAAGTACTCCTACGAGCAGTACTTC - TRBV5-4 - TRBJ2-7
CASSLNSGNTIYF TGTGCCAGCAGTCTCAACTCTGGAAACACCATATATTTT - TRBV6-2/TRBV6-3 - TRBJ1-3
CASTNRDSEAFF TGTGCCAGTACCAACCGGGACAGCGAAGCTTTCTTT TRBD1 TRBV19 - TRBJ1-1
CASSSGRVSNQPQHF TGTGCCAGCTCATCGGGACGGGTTAGCAATCAGCCCCAGCATTTT - TRBV18 - TRBJ1-5
CASSQQGGVSYNEQFF TGTGCCAGCAGCCAACAAGGGGGGGTCTCCTACAATGAGCAGTTCTTC - TRBV14 - TRBJ2-1
CASSLEPGNTIYF TGTGCCAGCAGCTTAGAACCAGGAAACACCATATATTTT - TRBV11-2 few TRBJ1-3
CASREIGELFF TGTGCCAGCAGAGAAATCGGGGAGCTGTTTTTT - TRBV2 - TRBJ2-2
CASSESGGRSGTEAFF TGTGCCAGTAGTGAATCCGGAGGGCGGTCGGGCACTGAAGCTTTCTTT - TRBV19 - TRBJ1-1
CSVEVPGQQNTEAFF TGCAGCGTTGAGGTACCGGGACAGCAGAACACTGAAGCTTTCTTT TRBD1 TRBV29-1 - TRBJ1-1
CASSQVDRGYEQYF TGCGCCAGCAGCCAAGTGGACAGGGGGTACGAGCAGTACTTC TRBD1 TRBV4-1 few TRBJ2-7
CASSDQGGAEAFF TGTGCCAGCAGCGACCAGGGAGGGGCTGAAGCTTTCTTT - TRBV7-9 - TRBJ1-1
CASSGGSSGNTIYF TGTGCCAGCAGTGGCGGGAGCTCTGGAAACACCATATATTTT - TRBV6-4 - TRBJ1-3
CAWSVTRWGQGNTIYF TGTGCCTGGAGTGTTACCCGGTGGGGACAGGGAAACACCATATATTTT TRBD1 TRBV30 - TRBJ1-3
CASSGPGLYEQYF TGTGCCAGCAGTGGGCCCGGGCTCTACGAGCAGTACTTC - TRBV25-1 - TRBJ2-7
CASSERDRVSGANVLTF TGTGCCAGCAGTGAGCGGGACAGGGTCTCTGGGGCCAACGTCCTGACTTTC TRBD1 TRBV25-1 few TRBJ2-6
CASSLGWDPQETQYF TGCGCCAGCAGCTTGGGATGGGACCCCCAAGAGACCCAGTACTTC - TRBV5-1 - TRBJ2-5
CAISEESNQPQHF TGTGCCATCAGTGAGGAGAGCAATCAGCCCCAGCATTTT - TRBV10-3 - TRBJ1-5
CASSKVNGSYNEQFF TGTGCCAGCAGCAAAGTAAACGGGAGTTATAATGAGCAGTTCTTC - TRBV21-1 - TRBJ2-1
CASSLGRGQGNYGYTF TGTGCCAGCAGCTTAGGGAGGGGACAGGGGAACTATGGCTACACCTTC TRBD1 TRBV7-8 - TRBJ1-2
CASSYVRYSGNTIYF TGTGCCAGCAGTTACGTGAGGTACTCTGGAAACACCATATATTTT - TRBV6-6 - TRBJ1-3
CASAPIAGELFF TGTGCCAGCGCCCCTATTGCCGGGGAGCTGTTTTTT - TRBV3-1/TRBV3-2 once TRBJ2-2